This TCR beta chain emerged from a study of T cell clonality in common variable immunodeficiency. In regard to this clone: No antigen is known for it. The DNA ends 3 residues before the CDR3 does, and the rest of the CDR3 is filled in from the germline J gene.

TCRdb's table, derived via immunoSEQ multiplex PCR, lists solely in-frame clones and lacks some. The sample's table shows around 8,000 clones. Looked up from germline, CDR1 is LNHDA and CDR2 is SQIVND (reference sequence). V gave up 4 bases and J gave up 2 bases; unmatched junction bases: 5. The CDR3 runs 15 residues. Notes on the study in general: Reportedly, TCR beta sequences from common variable immunodeficiency showed fewer deletions and N-nucleotide insertions.

The material sequenced was peripheral blood mononuclear cells. This clonotype was sampled from a human donor with common variable immunodeficiency. The chain recombines TRBV19 with TRBJ2-3; TRBD2 matches 8 bases. CDR3 DNA (partial): TGTGCCAGTAGTAGGCGGGAGGCATTCACAGATACG. This gives the protein CASSRREAFTDT. The full CDR3 protein is CASSRREAFTDTQYF.